The clone carrying this TCR beta chain came up once. The antigen is undetermined. This sample was included in a study of cytomegalovirus exposure and HLA in healthy donors. V was pared by 1 base and J by 5 bases, with 3 bases of the junction left unmatched. Per germline, CDR1 LGHNA and CDR2 YNFKEQ. The CDR3 totals 14 residues. PCR primers comprised 60 Vbeta and 13 Jbeta primers. The data were produced by immunoSEQ multiplex PCR, yet TCRdb's version contains in-frame clones alone and is incomplete. The data contain about 130,000 clones, 73% of them singletons. Whole-study results and caveats: Cytomegalovirus-associated status was assigned to 164 TCR beta chains. Previous analysis showed most TCR beta V segments were productive about 87% or about 30% of the time. HLA alleles were associated with 16,000 or so TCR beta sequences in a later analysis at 0.05 false discovery rate. Among immune exposure information, only CMV serostatus was available.

Sequences were obtained from PBMCs. The TCR comes from a man aged 55 to 70 in good health and CMV-seropositive. V and J are TRBV4-2 and TRBJ2-7; 9 bases match TRBD2. CDR3 bases: TGTGCCAGCAGCCAAGTAGCGGGGGCCCACGAGCAGTACTTC. Translating gives CASSQVAGAHEQYF.